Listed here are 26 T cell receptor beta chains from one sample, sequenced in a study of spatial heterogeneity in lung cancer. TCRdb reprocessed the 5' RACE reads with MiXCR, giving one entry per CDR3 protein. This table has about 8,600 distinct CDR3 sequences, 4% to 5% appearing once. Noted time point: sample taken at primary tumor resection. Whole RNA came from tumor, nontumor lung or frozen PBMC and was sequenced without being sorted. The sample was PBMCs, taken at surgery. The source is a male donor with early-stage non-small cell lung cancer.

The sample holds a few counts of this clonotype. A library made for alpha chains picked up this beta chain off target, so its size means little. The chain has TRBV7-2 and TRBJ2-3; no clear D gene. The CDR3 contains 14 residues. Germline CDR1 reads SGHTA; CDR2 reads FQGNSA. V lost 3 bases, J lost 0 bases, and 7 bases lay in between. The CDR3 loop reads CASSFSGSTDTQYF. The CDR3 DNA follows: TGTGCCAGCAGCTTTTCAGGAAGCACAGATACGCAGTATTTT.

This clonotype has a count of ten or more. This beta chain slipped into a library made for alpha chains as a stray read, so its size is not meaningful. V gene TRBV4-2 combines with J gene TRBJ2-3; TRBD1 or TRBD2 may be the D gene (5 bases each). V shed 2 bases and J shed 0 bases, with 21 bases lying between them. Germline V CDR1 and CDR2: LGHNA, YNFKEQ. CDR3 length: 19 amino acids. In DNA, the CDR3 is TGTGCCAGCAGCCAACCTTTCTGGGGGTCAGCAGCTAGCACAGATACGCAGTATTTT. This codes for CASSQPFWGSAASTDTQYF.

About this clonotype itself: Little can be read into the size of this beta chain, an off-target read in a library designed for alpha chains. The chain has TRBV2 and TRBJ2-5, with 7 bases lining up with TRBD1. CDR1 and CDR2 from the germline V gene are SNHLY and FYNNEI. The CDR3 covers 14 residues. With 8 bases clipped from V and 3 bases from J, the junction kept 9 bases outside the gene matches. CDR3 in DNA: TGTGCCAGCGCTTTTGGGACAGCGAAAGAGACCCAGTACTTC. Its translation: CASAFGTAKETQYF.

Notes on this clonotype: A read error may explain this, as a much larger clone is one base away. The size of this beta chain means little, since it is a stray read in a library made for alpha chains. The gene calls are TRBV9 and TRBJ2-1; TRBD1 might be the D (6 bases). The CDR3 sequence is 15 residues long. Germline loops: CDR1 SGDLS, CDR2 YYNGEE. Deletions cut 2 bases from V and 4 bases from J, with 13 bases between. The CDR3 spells CASSVRSGEYNEQFF. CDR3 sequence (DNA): TGTGCCAGCAGCGTCAGGTCAGGGGAATACAATGAGCAGTTCTTC.

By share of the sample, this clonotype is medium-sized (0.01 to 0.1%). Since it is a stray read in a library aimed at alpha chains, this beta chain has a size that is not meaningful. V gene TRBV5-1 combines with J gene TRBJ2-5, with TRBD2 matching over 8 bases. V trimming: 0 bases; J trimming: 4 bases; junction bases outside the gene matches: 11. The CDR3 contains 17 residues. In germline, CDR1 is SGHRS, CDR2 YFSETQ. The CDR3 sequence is CASSLAGLVSSRETQYF. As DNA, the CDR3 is TGCGCCAGCAGCTTGGCGGGACTAGTATCCTCTCGAGAGACCCAGTACTTC.

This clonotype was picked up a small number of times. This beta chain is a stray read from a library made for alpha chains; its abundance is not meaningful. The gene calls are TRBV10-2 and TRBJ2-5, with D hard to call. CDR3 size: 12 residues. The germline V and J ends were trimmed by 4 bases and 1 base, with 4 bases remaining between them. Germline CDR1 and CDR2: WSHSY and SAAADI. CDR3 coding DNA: TGCGCCAGCAGTGCCTTCCAAGAGACCCAGTACTTC. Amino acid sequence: CASSAFQETQYF.

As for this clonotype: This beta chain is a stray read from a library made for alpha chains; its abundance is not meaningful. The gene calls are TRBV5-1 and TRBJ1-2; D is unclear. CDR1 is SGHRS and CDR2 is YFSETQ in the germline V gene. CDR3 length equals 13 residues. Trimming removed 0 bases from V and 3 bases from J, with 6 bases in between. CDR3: CASSLDSDYGYTF. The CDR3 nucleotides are TGCGCCAGCAGCTTGGATTCGGACTATGGCTACACCTTC.

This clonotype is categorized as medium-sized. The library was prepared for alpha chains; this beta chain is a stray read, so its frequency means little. In nucleotides, the CDR3 is TGTGCCAGCAGCCCGGGACTTACCTCGTCCGAGCAGTACGTC. It codes for CASSPGLTSSEQYV. This chain uses TRBV6-5 with TRBJ2-7; the D gene is possibly TRBD2 (6 bases). Looked up from germline, CDR1 is MNHEY and CDR2 is SVGAGI. Between the trimmed V and J ends, which lost 6 bases and 6 bases, there was a span of 18 bases. The CDR3 has 14 residues.

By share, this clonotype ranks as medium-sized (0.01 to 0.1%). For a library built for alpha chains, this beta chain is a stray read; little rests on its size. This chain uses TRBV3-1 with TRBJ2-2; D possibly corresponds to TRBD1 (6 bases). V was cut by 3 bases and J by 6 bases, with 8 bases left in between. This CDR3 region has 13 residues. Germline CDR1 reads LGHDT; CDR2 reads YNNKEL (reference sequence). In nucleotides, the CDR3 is TGTGCCAGCAGCCAGGGGACATCCGGGGAGCTGTTTTTT. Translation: CASSQGTSGELFF.

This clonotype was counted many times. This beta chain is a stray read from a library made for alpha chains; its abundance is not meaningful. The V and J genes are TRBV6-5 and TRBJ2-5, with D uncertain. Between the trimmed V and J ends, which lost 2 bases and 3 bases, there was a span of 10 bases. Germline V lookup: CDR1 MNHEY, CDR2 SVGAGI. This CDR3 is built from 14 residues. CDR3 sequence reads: CASSYGLGKETQYF. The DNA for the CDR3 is TGTGCCAGCAGTTACGGGCTAGGCAAAGAGACCCAGTACTTC.

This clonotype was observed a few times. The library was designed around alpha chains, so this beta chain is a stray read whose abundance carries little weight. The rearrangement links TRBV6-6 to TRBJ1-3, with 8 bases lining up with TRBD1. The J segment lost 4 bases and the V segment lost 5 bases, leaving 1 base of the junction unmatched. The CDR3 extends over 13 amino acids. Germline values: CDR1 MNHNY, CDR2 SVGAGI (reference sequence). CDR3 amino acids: CASSGTGGNTIYF. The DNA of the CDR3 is TGTGCCAGCAGTGGGACAGGAGGAAACACCATATATTTT.

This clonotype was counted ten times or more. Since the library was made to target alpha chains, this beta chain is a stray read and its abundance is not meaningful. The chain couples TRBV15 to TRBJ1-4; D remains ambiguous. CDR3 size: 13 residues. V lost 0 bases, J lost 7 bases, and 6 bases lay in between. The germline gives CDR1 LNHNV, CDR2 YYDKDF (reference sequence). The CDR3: CATSRDSSEKLFF. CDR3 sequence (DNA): TGTGCCACCAGCAGAGATTCAAGTGAAAAACTGTTTTTT.

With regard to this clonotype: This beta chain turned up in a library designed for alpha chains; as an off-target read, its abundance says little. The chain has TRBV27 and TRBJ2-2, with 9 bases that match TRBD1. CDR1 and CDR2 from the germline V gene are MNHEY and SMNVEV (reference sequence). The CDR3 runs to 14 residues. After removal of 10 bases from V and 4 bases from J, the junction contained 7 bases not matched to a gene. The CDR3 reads CAIKQGASTGELFF. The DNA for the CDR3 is TGTGCCATCAAACAGGGGGCGAGCACCGGGGAGCTGTTTTTT.

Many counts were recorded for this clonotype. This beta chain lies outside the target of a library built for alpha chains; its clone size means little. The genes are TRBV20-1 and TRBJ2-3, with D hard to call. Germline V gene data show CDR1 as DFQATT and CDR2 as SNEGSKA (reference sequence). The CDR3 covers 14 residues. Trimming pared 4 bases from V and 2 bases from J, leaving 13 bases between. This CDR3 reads CSANGDTFTDTQYF. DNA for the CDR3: TGCAGTGCTAACGGAGACACTTTCACAGATACGCAGTATTTT.

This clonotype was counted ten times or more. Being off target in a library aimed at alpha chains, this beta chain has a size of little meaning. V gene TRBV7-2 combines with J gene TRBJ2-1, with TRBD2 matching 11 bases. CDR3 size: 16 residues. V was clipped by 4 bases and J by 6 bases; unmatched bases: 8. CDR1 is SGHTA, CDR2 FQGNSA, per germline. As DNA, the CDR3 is TGTGCCAGCAGCTCCCCGCTAGCGGGGGGCCGCAATGAGCAGTTCTTC. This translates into CASSSPLAGGRNEQFF. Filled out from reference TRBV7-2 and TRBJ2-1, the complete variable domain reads GAGVSQSPSNKVTEKGKDVELRCDPISGHTALYWYRQSLGQGLEFLIYFQGNSAPDKSGLPSDRFSAERTGGSVSTLTIQRTQQEDSAVYLCASSSPLAGGRNEQFFGPGTRLTVL.

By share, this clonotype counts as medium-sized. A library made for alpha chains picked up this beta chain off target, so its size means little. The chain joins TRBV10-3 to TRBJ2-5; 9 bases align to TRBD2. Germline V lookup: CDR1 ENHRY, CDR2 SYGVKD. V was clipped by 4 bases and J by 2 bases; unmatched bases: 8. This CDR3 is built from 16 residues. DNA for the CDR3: TGTGCCATCAGTGTGGCTAGCGGGAATGAACAAGAGACCCAGTACTTC. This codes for CAISVASGNEQETQYF.

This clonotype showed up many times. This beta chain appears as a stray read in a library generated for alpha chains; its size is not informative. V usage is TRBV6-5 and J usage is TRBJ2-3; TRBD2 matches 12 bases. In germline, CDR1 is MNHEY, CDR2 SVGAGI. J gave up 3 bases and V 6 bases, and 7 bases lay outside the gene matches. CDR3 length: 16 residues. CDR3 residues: CASRPRTSGGTDTQYF. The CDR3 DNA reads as TGTGCCAGCAGGCCACGTACTAGCGGGGGGACAGATACGCAGTATTTT.

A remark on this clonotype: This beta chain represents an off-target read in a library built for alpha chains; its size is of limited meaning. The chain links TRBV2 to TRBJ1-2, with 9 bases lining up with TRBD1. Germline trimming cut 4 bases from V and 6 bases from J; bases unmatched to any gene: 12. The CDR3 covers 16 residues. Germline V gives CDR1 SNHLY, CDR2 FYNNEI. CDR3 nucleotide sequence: TGTGCCAGCAGTGGCCCGGGGACAGGGCTAAAACATGGCTACACCTTC. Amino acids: CASSGPGTGLKHGYTF. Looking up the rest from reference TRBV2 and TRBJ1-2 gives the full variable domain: EPEVTQTPSHQVTQMGQEVILRCVPISNHLYFYWYRQILGQKVEFLVSFYNNEISEKSEIFDDQFSVERPDGSNFTLKIRSTKLEDSAMYFCASSGPGTGLKHGYTFGSGTRLTVV.

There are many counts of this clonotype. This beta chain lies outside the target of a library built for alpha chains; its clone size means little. Here the CDR3 DNA reads TGTGCCAGCAGCCAGGACTACCAGAGAAATGAGCAGTTCTTC. Its translation is CASSQDYQRNEQFF. This chain joins TRBV11-2 and TRBJ2-1; perhaps TRBD2 as D (6 bases). Germline CDR1 is SGHAT and CDR2 is FQNNGV. V was pared by 5 bases and J by 7 bases, with 15 bases between. The CDR3 has 14 amino acids.

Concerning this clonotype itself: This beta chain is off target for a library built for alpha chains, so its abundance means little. This CDR3 reads CASGPGGRMNTEAFF. The DNA for the CDR3 is TGTGCCAGTGGCCCAGGGGGTAGGATGAACACTGAAGCTTTCTTT. The V call is TRBV6-2 or TRBV6-3, the J call TRBJ1-1; 7 nucleotides agree with TRBD1. CDR3 length: 15 amino acids. The germline V gene has CDR1 MNHEY and CDR2 SVGEGT. Unmatched junction bases numbered 10, after V lost 9 bases and J lost 0 bases.

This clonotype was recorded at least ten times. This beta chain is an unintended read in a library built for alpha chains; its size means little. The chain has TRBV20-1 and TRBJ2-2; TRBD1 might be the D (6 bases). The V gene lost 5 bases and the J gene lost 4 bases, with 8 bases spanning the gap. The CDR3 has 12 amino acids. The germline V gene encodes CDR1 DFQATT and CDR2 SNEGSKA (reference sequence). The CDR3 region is CSADRSTGELFF. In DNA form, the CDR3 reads TGCAGTGCTGACAGGTCCACCGGGGAGCTGTTTTTT.

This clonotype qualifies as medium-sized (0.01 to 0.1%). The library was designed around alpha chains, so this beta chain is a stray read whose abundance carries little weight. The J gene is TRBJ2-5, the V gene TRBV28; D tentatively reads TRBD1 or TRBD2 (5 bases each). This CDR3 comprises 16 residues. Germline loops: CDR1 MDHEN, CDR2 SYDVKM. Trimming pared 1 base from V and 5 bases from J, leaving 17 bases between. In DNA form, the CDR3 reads TGTGCCAGCAGTTTATCTGGGGACGGGAATGTGGAGACCCAGTACTTC. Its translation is CASSLSGDGNVETQYF.

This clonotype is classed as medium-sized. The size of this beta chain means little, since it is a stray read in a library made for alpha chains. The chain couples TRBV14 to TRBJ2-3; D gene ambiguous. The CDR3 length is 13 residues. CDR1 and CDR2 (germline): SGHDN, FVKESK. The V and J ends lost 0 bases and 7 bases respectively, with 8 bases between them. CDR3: CASSQDPTYTQYF. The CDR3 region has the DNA TGTGCCAGCAGCCAAGATCCGACTTATACGCAGTATTTT.

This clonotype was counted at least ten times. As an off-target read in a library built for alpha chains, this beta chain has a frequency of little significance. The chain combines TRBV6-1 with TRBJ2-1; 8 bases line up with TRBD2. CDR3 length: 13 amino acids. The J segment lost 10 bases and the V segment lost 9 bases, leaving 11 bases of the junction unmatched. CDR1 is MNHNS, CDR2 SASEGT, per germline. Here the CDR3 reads CASARGGTMEQFF. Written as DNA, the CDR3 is TGTGCCAGTGCCCGGGGGGGTACAATGGAGCAGTTCTTC.

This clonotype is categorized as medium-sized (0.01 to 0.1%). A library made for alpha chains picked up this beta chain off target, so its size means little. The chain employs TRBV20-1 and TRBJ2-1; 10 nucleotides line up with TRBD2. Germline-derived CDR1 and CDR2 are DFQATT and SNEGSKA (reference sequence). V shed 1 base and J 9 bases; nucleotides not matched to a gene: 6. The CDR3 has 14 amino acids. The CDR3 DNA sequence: TGCAGTGCTAGAGGGCTAGCGGGGGAAATTGAGCAGTTCTTC. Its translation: CSARGLAGEIEQFF.

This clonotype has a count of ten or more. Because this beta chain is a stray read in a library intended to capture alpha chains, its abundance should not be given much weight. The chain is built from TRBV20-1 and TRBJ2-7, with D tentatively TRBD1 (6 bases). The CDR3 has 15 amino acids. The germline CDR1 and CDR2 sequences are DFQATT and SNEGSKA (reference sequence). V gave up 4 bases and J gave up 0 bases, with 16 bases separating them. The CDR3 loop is CSAIGQNFNSYEQYF. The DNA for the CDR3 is TGCAGTGCTATAGGACAGAACTTTAACTCCTACGAGCAGTACTTC.